The 28 T cell receptor beta chains presented below share a single source sample, sequenced in a study of shared clonotypes between healthy human individuals. The table came from immunoSEQ multiplex PCR; TCRdb's copy has only in-frame clones and leaves some out. The sample shows around 2.3 million clones, approximately 96% of them seen only once. The material sequenced was naive CD4+ T cells sorted from blood. Subset noted: CD45RA+ positively selected. The receptors here all came from a man aged 18 to 29 in good health.

The rearrangement joins TRBV29-1 to TRBJ1-6; 11 positions agree with TRBD1. The CDR3 loop spans 15 amino acids. The V and J ends lost 4 bases and 7 bases, in that order; junction bases with no gene match: 6. CDR1 and CDR2 from the germline V gene are SQVTM and ANQGSEA. The CDR3 loop reads CSVALGQGDNSPLHF. As DNA, the CDR3 is TGCAGCGTTGCCTTGGGACAGGGGGACAATTCACCCCTCCACTTT.

The rearrangement joins TRBV27 to TRBJ2-2; TRBD2 agrees at 7 bases. Germline values: CDR1 MNHEY, CDR2 SMNVEV (reference sequence). The CDR3 has 16 residues. Trimming took 6 bases from V and 5 from J; bases not matched to a gene: 12. The CDR3 loop is CASSLRLAGGTGELFF. Here the CDR3 DNA reads TGTGCCAGCAGCCTTCGACTAGCCGGAGGTACCGGGGAGCTGTTTTTT.

The genes are TRBV6-5 and TRBJ1-1, with TRBD1 as a possible D gene (6 bases). V was clipped by 6 bases and J by 11 bases, with 16 bases between them. Germline-derived CDR1 and CDR2 are MNHEY and SVGAGI. This CDR3 region has 12 residues. CDR3 sequence: CASSSTGPSAFF. CDR3 bases: TGTGCCAGCAGCAGCACAGGGCCCTCGGCTTTCTTT.

The rearrangement links TRBV11-2 to TRBJ2-7; no definite D call. The CDR3 extends over 12 amino acids. V lost 0 bases to trimming and J lost 5 bases, with 5 bases between them. From germline, CDR1 is SGHAT and CDR2 FQNNGV. The DNA for the CDR3 is TGTGCCAGCAGCTTAGATGGGAACGAGCAGTACTTC. Encoded protein: CASSLDGNEQYF.

The chain links TRBV20-1 to TRBJ1-4; D not certain. Trimming took 5 bases from V and 3 from J, leaving 4 bases between them. The CDR3 consists of 11 residues. CDR1 and CDR2 (germline): DFQATT, SNEGSKA (reference sequence). The CDR3 DNA reads TGCAGTGCTGAGGCTAATGAAAAACTGTTTTTT. Protein product: CSAEANEKLFF.

This sequence joins TRBV18 and TRBJ1-1; D may be TRBD1 (5 bases). CDR3 length equals 13 residues. Trimming took off 4 bases at V and 1 base at J, with 7 bases between the two ends. Germline V gives CDR1 KGHSH, CDR2 LQKENI. The CDR3 region is CASSRQQNTEAFF. CDR3 nucleotide sequence: TGTGCCAGCTCACGACAGCAGAACACTGAAGCTTTCTTT.

V usage is TRBV18 and J usage is TRBJ1-2; 7 bases map to TRBD1. After removal of 5 bases from V and 0 bases from J, the junction contained 18 bases not matched to a gene. This CDR3 is 19 amino acids long. Germline lookup yields CDR1 KGHSH and CDR2 LQKENI. This chain's CDR3 is CASSILIPGQQPSNYGYTF. The CDR3 DNA reads as TGTGCCAGCTCAATACTGATCCCGGGACAGCAGCCTTCTAACTATGGCTACACCTTC.

Comment on this clone: This sample also contains other DNA sequences that code for the same CDR3. The gene calls are TRBV6-5 and TRBJ1-2; D ambiguous. The CDR3 totals 13 residues. The V gene lost 0 bases and the J gene lost 8 bases, with 10 bases spanning the gap. Germline lookup yields CDR1 MNHEY and CDR2 SVGAGI. The DNA for the CDR3 is TGTGCCAGCAGTTACTCTCCATTGCGGGGCTACACCTTC. Its translation is CASSYSPLRGYTF.

This chain uses TRBV5-6 with TRBJ1-3; D is unresolved. Germline CDR1 SGHDT, CDR2 YYEEEE. The length of the CDR3 is 12 residues. The V and J ends lost 6 bases and 4 bases respectively, with 8 bases between them. CDR3 residues: CASTGTGNTIYF. The CDR3 DNA reads as TGTGCCAGCACTGGTACGGGAAACACCATATATTTT.

The chain recombines TRBV27 with TRBJ2-7, with 8 nucleotides matching TRBD1. CDR3 length: 14 residues. Germline trimming cut 5 bases from V and 7 bases from J; bases unmatched to any gene: 10. Germline loops: CDR1 MNHEY, CDR2 SMNVEV (reference sequence). Here the CDR3 reads CASSKGQVTWEQYF. In nucleotides, the CDR3 is TGTGCCAGCAGTAAGGGACAGGTCACTTGGGAGCAGTACTTC.

This clone was seen a single time. This sequence joins TRBV2 and TRBJ2-7; 10 nucleotides line up with TRBD2. CDR3 length equals 12 residues. From germline, CDR1 is SNHLY and CDR2 FYNNEI. The V gene end was trimmed by 4 bases and the J gene end by 10 bases; junction bases not matched to a gene: 4. The CDR3 coding sequence is TGTGCCAGCAGTGCCTCTAGCGGGAGTCAGTACTTC. Its translation is CASSASSGSQYF.

The chain couples TRBV19 to TRBJ1-1; D remains unclear. The CDR3 consists of 13 residues. Germline assignment: CDR1 LNHDA and CDR2 SQIVND (reference sequence). Trimming shortened V by 7 bases and J by 0 bases, and 9 bases separated the two germline ends. The CDR3 nucleotides are TGTGCCAGTAATCTGGGCTTGAACACTGAAGCTTTCTTT. Translating it yields CASNLGLNTEAFF.

The rearrangement links TRBV14 to TRBJ2-1; the D gene is possibly TRBD1 (6 bases). V lost 4 bases and J lost 0, with 19 bases in between. The CDR3 length is 18 residues. Per germline, CDR1 SGHDN and CDR2 FVKESK. CDR3 loop: CASSRQSGQFSSYNEQFF. The CDR3 region has the DNA TGTGCCAGCAGCCGTCAAAGCGGACAGTTTAGCTCCTACAATGAGCAGTTCTTC.

J is TRBJ2-1 and V is TRBV2, with unresolved D. CDR1 and CDR2 from the germline V gene are SNHLY and FYNNEI. CDR3 length: 13 amino acids. V dropped 6 bases and J dropped 9 bases, with 15 bases sitting between them. The CDR3: CASRDRQASEQFF. The CDR3 region has the DNA TGTGCCAGCAGGGATCGACAAGCTAGTGAGCAGTTCTTC.

CDR3 region: CASSPGGAGDTEAFF. The CDR3 DNA follows: TGTGCCAGCAGCCCCGGAGGGGCCGGAGACACTGAAGCTTTCTTT. V usage is TRBV7-2 and J usage is TRBJ1-1; TRBD1 might be the D (5 bases). The CDR3 extends over 15 amino acids. With 5 bases removed from V and 3 bases from J, the gap between germline ends came to 16 bases. CDR1 is SGHTA and CDR2 is FQGNSA in the germline V gene. Full variable domain (rest looked up from reference TRBV7-2 and TRBJ1-1): GAGVSQSPSNKVTEKGKDVELRCDPISGHTALYWYRQSLGQGLEFLIYFQGNSAPDKSGLPSDRFSAERTGGSVSTLTIQRTQQEDSAVYLCASSPGGAGDTEAFFGQGTRLTVV.

This clone is a singleton in its sample. The V and J genes are TRBV28 and TRBJ1-5; the match to TRBD1 covers 7 bases. Trimming cost V 8 bases and J 3 bases; bases outside gene matches: 10. Germline CDR1 and CDR2: MDHEN and SYDVKM. This CDR3 has 15 amino acids. DNA of the CDR3: TGTGCCAGCTCTGGACAGGAGAGCCCCAATCAGCCCCAGCATTTT. Translated, it gives CASSGQESPNQPQHF. Based on the CDR3 plus reference TRBV28 and TRBJ1-5, the full variable domain is DVKVTQSSRYLVKRTGEKVFLECVQDMDHENMFWYRQDPGLGLRLIYFSYDVKMKEKGDIPEGYSVSREKKERFSLILESASTNQTSMYLCASSGQESPNQPQHFGDGTRLSIL.

As for this clone: Different DNA sequences within this sample yield the same CDR3. This CDR3 is CASSPGLAYNEQFF. The CDR3 DNA reads TGTGCCAGCAGTCCGGGACTAGCGTACAATGAGCAGTTCTTC. The gene calls are TRBV6-5 and TRBJ2-1; 10 nucleotides match TRBD2. This CDR3 has 14 residues. After removal of 5 bases from V and 4 bases from J, the junction contained 2 bases not matched to a gene. Germline loops: CDR1 MNHEY, CDR2 SVGAGI.

The CDR3 is CASSRQGGEKLFF. DNA of the CDR3: TGTGCCAGCAGCCGACAGGGTGGCGAAAAACTGTTTTTT. This rearrangement joins TRBV9 to TRBJ1-4; 7 bases are a match to TRBD1. With V trimmed by 4 bases and J by 8 bases, 5 bases remained unmatched. The CDR3 sequence is 13 residues long. Germline V gene data show CDR1 as SGDLS and CDR2 as YYNGEE.

The chain has TRBV6-4 and TRBJ1-1, with D possibly matching TRBD1 (5 bases). The germline V and J ends were trimmed by 6 bases and 4 bases, with 18 bases remaining between them. The CDR3 covers 15 residues. Germline assignment: CDR1 MRHNA and CDR2 SNTAGT. CDR3: CASRANLGPGTEAFF. The CDR3 DNA sequence: TGTGCCAGCAGGGCCAATTTGGGGCCGGGCACTGAAGCTTTCTTT.

This chain connects TRBV7-2 to TRBJ2-7, with 11 bases identical to TRBD2. From germline, CDR1 is SGHTA and CDR2 FQGNSA. This CDR3 has 15 amino acids. The V gene end was trimmed by 7 bases and the J gene end by 6 bases; junction bases not matched to a gene: 11. The CDR3, as DNA: TGTGCCAGCATCCGACCGGGACTAGCGGCCCGCGAGCAGTACTTC. Its protein is CASIRPGLAAREQYF.

The J gene is TRBJ2-5, the V gene TRBV30; TRBD2 aligns across 8 bases. The CDR3 has 14 amino acids. The V segment lost 7 bases and the J segment 4 bases; nucleotides outside the gene matches: 11. Germline V gene data show CDR1 as GTSNPN and CDR2 as SVGIG (reference sequence). CDR3 in amino acids: CAFLAGPAPETQYF. The CDR3 DNA reads TGTGCCTTTTTAGCGGGGCCGGCCCCAGAGACCCAGTACTTC.

The chain joins TRBV29-1 to TRBJ2-5, with a weak D call TRBD2 (5 bases). Deletions cut 5 bases from V and 5 bases from J, with 9 bases between. CDR1 is SQVTM and CDR2 is ANQGSEA in the germline V gene. This CDR3 is built from 11 residues. The CDR3 DNA reads as TGCAGCGTTCCGGGATGGGAGACCCAGTACTTC. It specifies CSVPGWETQYF.

The chain uses TRBV7-9 and TRBJ2-5; D is perhaps TRBD2 (5 bases). The germline CDR1 and CDR2 sequences are SEHNR and FQNEAQ (reference sequence). Trimming cost V 6 bases and J 4 bases, with 15 bases left between them. The CDR3 extends over 14 amino acids. CDR3 in DNA: TGTGCCAGCAGGCCAACTAGTTTCGGAGAGACCCAGTACTTC. Translation: CASRPTSFGETQYF.

V usage is TRBV30 and J usage is TRBJ2-2, with D possibly being TRBD2 (5 bases). Looked up from germline, CDR1 is GTSNPN and CDR2 is SVGIG (reference sequence). CDR3 length: 14 residues. The V gene lost 1 base and the J gene lost 2 bases, with 8 bases spanning the gap. The CDR3 spells CAWSEDFNTGELFF. The CDR3, as DNA: TGTGCCTGGAGTGAGGACTTTAACACCGGGGAGCTGTTTTTT. Full variable domain (rest looked up from reference TRBV30 and TRBJ2-2): SQTIHQWPATLVQPVGSPLSLECTVEGTSNPNLYWYRQAAGRGLQLLFYSVGIGQISSEVPQNLSASRPQDRQFILSSKKLLLSDSGFYLCAWSEDFNTGELFFGEGSRLTVL.

The chain is built from TRBV11-2 and TRBJ1-2; D is ambiguous. The ends were cut back, 1 base at V and 6 bases at J, with 12 bases in the middle. CDR1 and CDR2 (germline): SGHAT, FQNNGV. The CDR3 length is 14 residues. The CDR3 here is CASSLGQIGNGYTF. Written as DNA, the CDR3 is TGTGCCAGCAGCTTAGGGCAGATCGGGAATGGCTACACCTTC.

The CDR3 loop reads CASSAQRDTQYF. The CDR3 coding sequence is TGTGCCAGCAGTGCCCAAAGGGATACGCAGTATTTT. The genes are TRBV6-1 and TRBJ2-3; D is unresolved. The CDR3 has 12 amino acids. From germline, CDR1 is MNHNS and CDR2 SASEGT. V was trimmed by 4 bases and J by 6 bases, leaving 8 bases between them.

V is TRBV7-6 and J is TRBJ2-2; 9 nucleotides agree with TRBD1. Germline trimming cut 1 base from V and 6 bases from J; bases unmatched to any gene: 3. The CDR3 is made up of 15 amino acids. The germline gives CDR1 SGHVS, CDR2 FNYEAQ. Written as DNA, the CDR3 is TGTGCCAGCAGCTTAGTGGACAGGGGTTCCGGGGAGCTGTTTTTT. Translation gives CASSLVDRGSGELFF.

In this sample, this clone turned up once. The chain joins TRBV14 to TRBJ2-1, with 9 nucleotides matching TRBD2. This CDR3 contains 13 residues. V lost 4 bases, J lost 7 bases, and 2 bases stayed unmatched. Germline V lookup: CDR1 SGHDN, CDR2 FVKESK. The CDR3 protein is CASSPGLANEQFF. As DNA, the CDR3 is TGTGCCAGCAGCCCGGGACTAGCAAATGAGCAGTTCTTC.